One sample yielded the 22 T cell receptor beta chains listed below, sequenced in a study of cytomegalovirus exposure and HLA in healthy donors. Profiling relied on immunoSEQ multiplex PCR, and the TCRdb table lists in-frame clones only, not all of them. The sample contains 100,000 to 150,000 clones, roughly 90% of which appear only once. The sequencing sample was made of PBMCs. These receptors were taken from a woman younger than 35 in good health and CMV-seronegative.

The rearrangement uses TRBV7-2 and TRBJ2-2; no definite D call. The CDR3 is 14 amino acids. CDR1 is SGHTA, CDR2 FQGNSA, per germline. The ends were cut back, 0 bases at V and 2 bases at J, with 4 bases in the middle. The CDR3 DNA reads TGTGCCAGCAGCTTAGCGGCTAACACCGGGGAGCTGTTTTTT. Encoded protein: CASSLAANTGELFF.

This chain joins TRBV7-7 and TRBJ2-7, with 11 bases matching TRBD2. The CDR3 is 15 residues long. V lost 1 base, J lost 3 bases, and 2 bases stayed unmatched. Germline assignment: CDR1 SSHAT and CDR2 FNYEAQ (reference sequence). CDR3 sequence reads: CASSLGLAGYYEQYF. In nucleotides, the CDR3 is TGTGCCAGCAGCTTAGGACTAGCGGGGTACTACGAGCAGTACTTC. Filled out from reference TRBV7-7 and TRBJ2-7, the complete variable domain reads GAGVSQSPRYKVTKRGQDVTLRCDPISSHATLYWYQQALGQGPEFLTYFNYEAQPDKSGLPSDRFSAERPEGSISTLTIQRTEQRDSAMYRCASSLGLAGYYEQYFGPGTRLTVT.

The chain uses TRBV2 and TRBJ2-7; D perhaps matches TRBD2 (5 bases). V gave up 5 bases and J gave up 4 bases, with 9 bases separating them. The CDR3 spans 12 residues. Looked up from germline, CDR1 is SNHLY and CDR2 is FYNNEI. The CDR3 sequence: CASSMRVYEQYF. CDR3 bases: TGTGCCAGCAGTATGCGGGTATACGAGCAGTACTTC.

The chain links TRBV28 to TRBJ1-1; no clear D gene. There are 11 residues in the CDR3. V was shortened by 5 bases and J by 3 bases, with 4 bases between the two germline ends. Germline values: CDR1 MDHEN, CDR2 SYDVKM. CDR3 sequence (DNA): TGTGCCAGCAGTGAGTACACTGAAGCTTTCTTT. Protein: CASSEYTEAFF.

The chain uses TRBV28 and TRBJ2-5; 10 bases fit TRBD1. The J segment lost 5 bases and the V segment lost 7 bases, leaving 7 bases of the junction unmatched. The CDR3 runs 14 residues. CDR1 is MDHEN, CDR2 SYDVKM, per germline. The CDR3 loop is CASNTPGQGETQYF. For the CDR3, the DNA is TGTGCCAGCAATACTCCGGGACAGGGGGAGACCCAGTACTTC.

The chain employs TRBV11-3 and TRBJ2-7, with 7 bases that match TRBD1. V lost 1 base to trimming and J lost 2 bases; unmatched junction nucleotides: 14. The CDR3 covers 18 residues. Germline CDR1 and CDR2: SGHNT and YENEEA. This CDR3 reads CASSLVVGFGTVTYEQYF. The CDR3 bases are TGTGCCAGCAGCTTAGTAGTGGGGTTCGGGACAGTCACCTACGAGCAGTACTTC.

The CDR3 DNA follows: TGCGCCAGCAGCCCGGGAGTCCCCGAGGGGACCCAGTACTTC. This encodes CASSPGVPEGTQYF. The chain carries TRBV5-1 and TRBJ2-5; D may be TRBD2 (6 bases). In germline, CDR1 is SGHRS, CDR2 YFSETQ. V was trimmed by 4 bases and J by 7 bases, leaving 17 bases between them. The CDR3 is 14 amino acids. The entire variable domain, with the rest obtained from reference TRBV5-1 and TRBJ2-5, is as follows: KAGVTQTPRYLIKTRGQQVTLSCSPISGHRSVSWYQQTPGQGLQFLFEYFSETQRNKGNFPGRFSGRQFSNSRSEMNVSTLELGDSALYLCASSPGVPEGTQYFGPGTRLLVL.

The chain is built from TRBV6-1 and TRBJ1-3; TRBD1 agrees at 7 bases. The CDR3 length is 15 residues. The germline CDR1 and CDR2 sequences are MNHNS and SASEGT. Germline trimming cut 6 bases from V and 0 bases from J; bases unmatched to any gene: 5. The CDR3 DNA sequence: TGTGCCAGCAGGGTGACAGGGACCTCTGGAAACACCATATATTTT. Its protein is CASRVTGTSGNTIYF.

The chain uses TRBV5-4 and TRBJ2-3, with 7 nucleotides matching TRBD2. CDR1 is SGHNT and CDR2 is YYREEE in the germline V gene (reference sequence). The CDR3 has 15 amino acids. V lost 1 base and J lost 1; bases outside the gene matches: 3. The CDR3 is CASSLLTSGTDTQYF. Written as DNA, the CDR3 is TGTGCCAGCAGCTTGCTAACTAGCGGCACAGATACGCAGTATTTT.

The chain links TRBV27 to TRBJ1-1; the D is unclear. The CDR3 contains 15 residues. The V and J ends lost 5 bases and 5 bases respectively, with 18 bases between them. Germline V gene data show CDR1 as MNHEY and CDR2 as SMNVEV (reference sequence). The CDR3 DNA reads TGTGCCAGCAGTCACCCCGACCGACTTGAAACTGAAGCTTTCTTT. Translation gives CASSHPDRLETEAFF.

The V gene is TRBV19, the J gene TRBJ1-2; 9 bases line up with TRBD1. CDR1 LNHDA and CDR2 SQIVND come from the germline V gene (reference sequence). V was clipped by 7 bases and J by 2 bases; unmatched bases: 11. This CDR3 is built from 16 residues. The CDR3 DNA reads as TGTGCCAGTACCCCCGAACAGGGGGCGCTCAACTATGGCTACACCTTC. Protein sequence: CASTPEQGALNYGYTF.

The CDR3 spells CSGTGSITEAFF. The CDR3 DNA reads as TGCAGTGGGACAGGGAGCATCACTGAAGCTTTCTTT. This chain links TRBV29-1 with TRBJ1-1, with 9 bases that match TRBD1. The CDR3 sequence is 12 residues long. Per the germline V gene, CDR1 is SQVTM and CDR2 is ANQGSEA.

This clone was observed a few times. V gene TRBV19 combines with J gene TRBJ1-5; 11 bases align to TRBD1. Germline CDR1 LNHDA, CDR2 SQIVND (reference sequence). V gave up 5 bases and J gave up 8 bases; unmatched junction bases: 5. The CDR3 covers 14 residues. CDR3 sequence: CASSFRDRGKPQHF. In nucleotides, the CDR3 is TGTGCCAGTAGTTTCCGGGACAGGGGGAAGCCCCAGCATTTT.

The rearrangement links TRBV5-6 to TRBJ2-7; TRBD1 agrees at 9 bases. CDR3 length: 14 residues. V trimming: 2 bases; J trimming: 5 bases; junction bases outside the gene matches: 5. Germline V gene lookup returns CDR1 SGHDT and CDR2 YYEEEE. The CDR3 DNA is TGTGCCAGCAGCTTCTGGGACAGGGTTGACGAGCAGTACTTC. Amino acids: CASSFWDRVDEQYF.

The rearrangement uses TRBV16 and TRBJ1-5; D unresolved. V dropped 3 bases and J dropped 0 bases, with 9 bases sitting between them. Germline loops: CDR1 KGHSY, CDR2 FQNENV. There are 15 residues in the CDR3. The CDR3 region has the DNA TGTGCCAGCAGCCATCCGCAGTATAGCAATCAGCCCCAGCATTTT. Its protein is CASSHPQYSNQPQHF.

The chain combines TRBV28 with TRBJ2-4; D gene uncertain. This CDR3 comprises 14 residues. V was cut by 5 bases and J by 4 bases, with 12 bases left in between. Germline V gene data show CDR1 as MDHEN and CDR2 as SYDVKM. Here the CDR3 reads CASSLGVSKNIQYF. The CDR3 nucleotides are TGTGCCAGCAGTCTAGGAGTTTCAAAAAACATTCAGTACTTC.

This chain joins TRBV5-8 and TRBJ1-2; unclear D gene. Trimming took off 4 bases at V and 8 bases at J, with 15 bases between the two ends. The germline V gene has CDR1 SGHTS and CDR2 YDEGEE. CDR3 length: 13 residues. In DNA, the CDR3 is TGTGCCAGCAGCCTCGGAGGCCGCGGCGGCTACACCTTC. This gives the protein CASSLGGRGGYTF.

The gene calls are TRBV27 and TRBJ2-1; the match to TRBD2 covers 7 bases. The CDR3 runs to 13 residues. The V gene's germline CDR1 is MNHEY and CDR2 SMNVEV (reference sequence). Germline trimming cut 5 bases from V and 8 bases from J; bases unmatched to any gene: 6. Here the CDR3 DNA reads TGTGCCAGCAGTCAAGGGACTATTGATGAGCAGTTCTTC. It is translated as CASSQGTIDEQFF.

The chain joins TRBV18 to TRBJ2-3, with 8 bases matching TRBD1. J lost 2 bases, V lost 6 bases, and 7 bases had no gene match. Germline assignment: CDR1 KGHSH and CDR2 LQKENI. The CDR3 contains 15 residues. This CDR3 reads CASSYRDRFTDTQYF. DNA of the CDR3: TGTGCCAGCTCGTACCGGGACAGGTTCACAGATACGCAGTATTTT.

The chain links TRBV5-6 to TRBJ2-5, with 8 positions matching TRBD2. The V gene's germline CDR1 is SGHDT and CDR2 YYEEEE. The CDR3 sequence is 14 residues long. The ends lost 6 bases at V and 1 base at J; junction bases unmatched: 5. CDR3 nucleotide sequence: TGTGCCAGCAACCCCGGGACTAGCCAAGAGACCCAGTACTTC. Translated: CASNPGTSQETQYF.

The chain links TRBV19 to TRBJ1-2, with TRBD1 matching over 8 bases. CDR3 length: 15 amino acids. Germline V lookup: CDR1 LNHDA, CDR2 SQIVND (reference sequence). With V trimmed by 5 bases and J by 4 bases, 9 bases remained unmatched. The CDR3 loop reads CASSATSGGGYGYTF. The CDR3 bases are TGTGCCAGTAGTGCTACGTCAGGGGGCGGCTATGGCTACACCTTC.

The CDR3 sequence is CASSLLDWPYNEQFF. The CDR3 DNA follows: TGTGCCAGCAGCTTGCTAGACTGGCCATACAATGAGCAGTTCTTC. The chain has TRBV7-2 and TRBJ2-1; D ambiguous. The V and J ends lost 3 bases and 4 bases respectively, with 13 bases between them. CDR1 and CDR2 from the germline V gene are SGHTA and FQGNSA. This CDR3 has 15 amino acids.